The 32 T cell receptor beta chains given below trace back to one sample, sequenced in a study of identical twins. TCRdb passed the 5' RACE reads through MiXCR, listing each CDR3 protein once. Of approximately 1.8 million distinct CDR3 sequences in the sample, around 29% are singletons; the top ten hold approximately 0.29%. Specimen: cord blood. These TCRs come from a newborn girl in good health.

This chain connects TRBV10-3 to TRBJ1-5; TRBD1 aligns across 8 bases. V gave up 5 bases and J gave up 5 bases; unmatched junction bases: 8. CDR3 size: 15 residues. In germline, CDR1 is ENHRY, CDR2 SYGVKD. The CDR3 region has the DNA TGTGCCATCAGTCGAGACAGGGGCGCCGATCAGCCCCAGCATTTT. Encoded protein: CAISRDRGADQPQHF.

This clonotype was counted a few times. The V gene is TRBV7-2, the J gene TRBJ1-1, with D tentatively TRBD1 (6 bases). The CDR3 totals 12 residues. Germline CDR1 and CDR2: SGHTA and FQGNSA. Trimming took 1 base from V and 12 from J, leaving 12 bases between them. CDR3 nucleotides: TGTGCCAGCAGCTTAGAACAGGGTGCTACTTTCTTT. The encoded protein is CASSLEQGATFF.

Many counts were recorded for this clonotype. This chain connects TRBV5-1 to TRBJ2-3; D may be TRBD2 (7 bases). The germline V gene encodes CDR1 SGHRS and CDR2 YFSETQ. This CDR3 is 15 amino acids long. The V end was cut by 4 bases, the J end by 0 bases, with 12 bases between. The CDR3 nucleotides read TGCGCCAGCAGCCGAGGGGGAGGGAGCACAGATACGCAGTATTTT. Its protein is CASSRGGGSTDTQYF.

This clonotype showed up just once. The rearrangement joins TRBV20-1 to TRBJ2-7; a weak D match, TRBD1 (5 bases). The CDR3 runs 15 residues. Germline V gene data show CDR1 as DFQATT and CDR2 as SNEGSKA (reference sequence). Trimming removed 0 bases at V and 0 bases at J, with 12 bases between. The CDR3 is CSARDRQRPSYEQYF. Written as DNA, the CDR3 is TGCAGTGCTAGAGATCGACAGCGACCCTCCTACGAGCAGTACTTC.

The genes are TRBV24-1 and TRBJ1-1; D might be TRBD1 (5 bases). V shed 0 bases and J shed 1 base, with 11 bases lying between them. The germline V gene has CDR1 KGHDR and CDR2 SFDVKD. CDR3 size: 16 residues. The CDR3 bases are TGTGCCACCAGTGATTTGGAGGCAGGGAGGAACACTGAAGCTTTCTTT. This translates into CATSDLEAGRNTEAFF.

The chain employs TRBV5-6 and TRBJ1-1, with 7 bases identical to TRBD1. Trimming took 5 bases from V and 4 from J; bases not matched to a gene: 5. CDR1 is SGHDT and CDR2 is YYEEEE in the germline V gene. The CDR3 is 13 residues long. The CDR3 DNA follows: TGTGCCAGCAGATACAGGGGTGTCACTGAAGCTTTCTTT. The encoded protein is CASRYRGVTEAFF.

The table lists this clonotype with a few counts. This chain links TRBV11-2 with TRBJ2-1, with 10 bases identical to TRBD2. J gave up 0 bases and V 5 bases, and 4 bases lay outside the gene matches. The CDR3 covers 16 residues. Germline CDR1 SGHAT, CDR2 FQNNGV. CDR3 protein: CASSPSGSASYNEQFF. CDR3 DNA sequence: TGTGCCAGCAGCCCTAGCGGGAGTGCCTCCTACAATGAGCAGTTCTTC.

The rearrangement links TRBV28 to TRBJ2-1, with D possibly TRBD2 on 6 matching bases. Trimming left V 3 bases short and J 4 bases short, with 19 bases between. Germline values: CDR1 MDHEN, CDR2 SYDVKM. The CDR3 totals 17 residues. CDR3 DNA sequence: TGTGCCAGCAGTTTCAAATTTGGGGTTAGCGGATACAATGAGCAGTTCTTC. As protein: CASSFKFGVSGYNEQFF.

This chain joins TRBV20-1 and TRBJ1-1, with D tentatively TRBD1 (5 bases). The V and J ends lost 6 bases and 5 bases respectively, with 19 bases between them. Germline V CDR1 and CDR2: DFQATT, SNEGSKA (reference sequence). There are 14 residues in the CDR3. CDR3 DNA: TGCAGTGCCCATAATACAGGCACGGTGACTGAAGCTTTCTTT. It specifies CSAHNTGTVTEAFF.

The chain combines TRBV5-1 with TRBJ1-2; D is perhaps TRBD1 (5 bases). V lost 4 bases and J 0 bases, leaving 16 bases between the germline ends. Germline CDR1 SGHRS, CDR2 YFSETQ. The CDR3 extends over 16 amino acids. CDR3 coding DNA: TGCGCCAGCAGCCCATCCCTGACAGTTGCTAACTATGGCTACACCTTC. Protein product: CASSPSLTVANYGYTF. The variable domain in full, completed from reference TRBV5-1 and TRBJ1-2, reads KAGVTQTPRYLIKTRGQQVTLSCSPISGHRSVSWYQQTPGQGLQFLFEYFSETQRNKGNFPGRFSGRQFSNSRSEMNVSTLELGDSALYLCASSPSLTVANYGYTFGSGTRLTVV.

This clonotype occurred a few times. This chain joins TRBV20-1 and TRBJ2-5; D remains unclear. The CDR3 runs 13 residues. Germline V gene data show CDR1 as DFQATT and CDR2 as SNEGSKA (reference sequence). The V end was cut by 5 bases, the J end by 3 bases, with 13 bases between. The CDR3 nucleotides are TGCAGTGCTCAGCTAGGACCAGAAGAGACCCAGTACTTC. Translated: CSAQLGPEETQYF.

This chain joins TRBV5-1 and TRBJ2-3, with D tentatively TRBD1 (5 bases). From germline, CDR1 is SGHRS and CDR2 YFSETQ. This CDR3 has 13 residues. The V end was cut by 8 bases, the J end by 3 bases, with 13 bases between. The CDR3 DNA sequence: TGCGCCAGTTATAGGGGTCTAACAGATACGCAGTATTTT. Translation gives CASYRGLTDTQYF.

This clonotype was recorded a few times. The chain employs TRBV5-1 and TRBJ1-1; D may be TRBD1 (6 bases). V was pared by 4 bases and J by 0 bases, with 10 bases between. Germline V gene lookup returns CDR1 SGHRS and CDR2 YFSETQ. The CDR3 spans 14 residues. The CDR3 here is CASSTGQLNTEAFF. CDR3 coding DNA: TGCGCCAGCAGCACCGGACAGTTGAACACTGAAGCTTTCTTT.

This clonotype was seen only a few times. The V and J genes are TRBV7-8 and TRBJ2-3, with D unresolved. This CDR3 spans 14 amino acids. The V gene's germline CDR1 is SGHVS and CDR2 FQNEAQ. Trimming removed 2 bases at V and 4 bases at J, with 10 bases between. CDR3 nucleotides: TGTGCCAGCAGCTTACGACGGGTTCCAGATACGCAGTATTTT. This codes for CASSLRRVPDTQYF.

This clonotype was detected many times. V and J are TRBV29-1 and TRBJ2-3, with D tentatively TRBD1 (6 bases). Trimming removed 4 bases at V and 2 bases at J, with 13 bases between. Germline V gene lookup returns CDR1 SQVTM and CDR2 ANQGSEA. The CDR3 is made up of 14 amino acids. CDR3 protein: CSVAYRVPTDTQYF. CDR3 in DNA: TGCAGCGTTGCCTACAGGGTCCCCACAGATACGCAGTATTTT.

In nucleotides, the CDR3 is TGTGCCAGCAGCGTCTCGGGTTCGGGTAGCACAGATACGCAGTATTTT. Amino acid sequence: CASSVSGSGSTDTQYF. The chain recombines TRBV9 with TRBJ2-3; D is uncertain. The ends were cut back, 2 bases at V and 0 bases at J, with 13 bases in the middle. The germline CDR1 and CDR2 sequences are SGDLS and YYNGEE. This CDR3 region has 16 residues.

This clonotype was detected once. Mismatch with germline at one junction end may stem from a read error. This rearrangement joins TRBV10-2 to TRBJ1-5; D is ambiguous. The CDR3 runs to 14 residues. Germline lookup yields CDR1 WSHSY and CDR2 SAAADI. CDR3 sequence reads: CASSEGHSDQPQHF. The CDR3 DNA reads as TGCGCCAGCAGTGAGGGTCATAGCGATCAGCCCCAGCATTTT.

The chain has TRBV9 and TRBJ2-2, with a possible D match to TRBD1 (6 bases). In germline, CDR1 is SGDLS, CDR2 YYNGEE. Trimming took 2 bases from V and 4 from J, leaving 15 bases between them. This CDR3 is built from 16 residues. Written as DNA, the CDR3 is TGTGCCAGCAGCGTTGGGGGCCAGACGCCCACCGGGGAGCTGTTTTTT. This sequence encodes CASSVGGQTPTGELFF.

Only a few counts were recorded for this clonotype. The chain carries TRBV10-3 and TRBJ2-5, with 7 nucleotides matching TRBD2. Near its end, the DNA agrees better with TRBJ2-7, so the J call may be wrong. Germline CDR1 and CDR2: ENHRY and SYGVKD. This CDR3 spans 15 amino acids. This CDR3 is CAISEDGGGKYEQYF. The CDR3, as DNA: TGTGCCATCAGTGAGGACGGGGGAGGGAAGTACGAGCAGTACTTC.

CDR3 loop: CASSWGRSGNEQFF. CDR3 in DNA: TGTGCCAGCAGTTGGGGGAGAAGCGGAAATGAGCAGTTCTTC. The rearrangement links TRBV6-2 or TRBV6-3 to TRBJ2-1; D is tentatively TRBD1 or TRBD2 (5 bases each). Per the germline V gene, CDR1 is MNHEY and CDR2 is SVGEGT. V was shortened by 4 bases and J by 7 bases, with 14 bases between the two germline ends. This CDR3 spans 14 amino acids.

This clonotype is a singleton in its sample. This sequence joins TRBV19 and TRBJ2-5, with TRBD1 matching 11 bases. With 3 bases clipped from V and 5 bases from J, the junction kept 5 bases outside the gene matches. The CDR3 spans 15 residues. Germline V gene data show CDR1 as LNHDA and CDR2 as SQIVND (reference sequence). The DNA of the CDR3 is TGTGCCAGTAGTATCCCGGACAGGGGGCGGGAGACCCAGTACTTC. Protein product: CASSIPDRGRETQYF.

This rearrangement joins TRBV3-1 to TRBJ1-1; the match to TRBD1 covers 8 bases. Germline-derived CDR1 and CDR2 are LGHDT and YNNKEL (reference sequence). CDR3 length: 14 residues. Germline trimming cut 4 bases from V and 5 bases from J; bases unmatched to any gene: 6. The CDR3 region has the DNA TGTGCCAGCAGCCGGACAGGGATCGGGACTGAAGCTTTCTTT. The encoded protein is CASSRTGIGTEAFF.

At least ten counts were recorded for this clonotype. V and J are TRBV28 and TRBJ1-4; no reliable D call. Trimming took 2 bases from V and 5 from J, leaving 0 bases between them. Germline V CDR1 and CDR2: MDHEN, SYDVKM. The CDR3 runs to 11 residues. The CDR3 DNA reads TGTGCCAGCAGTTTAAATGAAAAACTGTTTTTT. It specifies CASSLNEKLFF.

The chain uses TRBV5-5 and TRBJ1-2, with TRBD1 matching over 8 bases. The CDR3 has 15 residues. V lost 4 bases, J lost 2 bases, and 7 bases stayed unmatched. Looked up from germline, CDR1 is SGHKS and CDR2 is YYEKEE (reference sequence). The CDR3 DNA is TGTGCCAGCAGCCCCCTGACAGGGGCCAACTATGGCTACACCTTC. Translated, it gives CASSPLTGANYGYTF. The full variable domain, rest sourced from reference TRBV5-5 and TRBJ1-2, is DAGVTQSPTHLIKTRGQQVTLRCSPISGHKSVSWYQQVLGQGPQFIFQYYEKEERGRGNFPDRFSARQFPNYSSELNVNALLLGDSALYLCASSPLTGANYGYTFGSGTRLTVV.

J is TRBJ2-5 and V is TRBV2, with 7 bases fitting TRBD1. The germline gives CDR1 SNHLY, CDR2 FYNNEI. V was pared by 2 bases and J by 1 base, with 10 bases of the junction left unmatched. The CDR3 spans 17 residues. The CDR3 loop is CASSENPPGQLQETQYF. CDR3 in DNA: TGTGCCAGCAGTGAAAATCCTCCGGGACAGCTCCAAGAGACCCAGTACTTC.

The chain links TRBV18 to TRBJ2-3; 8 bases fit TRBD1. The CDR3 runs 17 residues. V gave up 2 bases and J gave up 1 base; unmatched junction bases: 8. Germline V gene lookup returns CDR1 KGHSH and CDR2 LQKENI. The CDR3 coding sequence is TGTGCCAGCTCACCATCCCCGACAGGGGCGGGCACAGATACGCAGTATTTT. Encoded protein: CASSPSPTGAGTDTQYF.

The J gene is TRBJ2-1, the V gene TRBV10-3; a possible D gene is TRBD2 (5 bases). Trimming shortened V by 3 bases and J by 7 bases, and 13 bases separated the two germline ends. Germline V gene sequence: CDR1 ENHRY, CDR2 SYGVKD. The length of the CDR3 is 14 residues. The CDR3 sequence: CAISDPGSGNEQFF. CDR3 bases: TGTGCCATCAGTGATCCGGGGAGCGGTAATGAGCAGTTCTTC.

As DNA, the CDR3 is TGTGCCAGCAGCTTAGCTGGCCTAGCGGGAGGCGGGGATGAGCAGTTCTTC. Its protein product is CASSLAGLAGGGDEQFF. V is TRBV7-2 and J is TRBJ2-1; 11 bases are shared with TRBD2. The V and J ends lost 0 bases and 8 bases, in that order; junction bases with no gene match: 9. The germline CDR1 and CDR2 sequences are SGHTA and FQGNSA. The CDR3 covers 17 residues.

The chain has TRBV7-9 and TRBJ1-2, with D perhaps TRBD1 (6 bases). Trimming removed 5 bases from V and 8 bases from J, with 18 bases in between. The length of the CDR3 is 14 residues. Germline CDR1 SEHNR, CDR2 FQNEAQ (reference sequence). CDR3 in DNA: TGTGCCAGCAGCCACAGGGAAGGGGTTAGCGGCTACACCTTC. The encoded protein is CASSHREGVSGYTF. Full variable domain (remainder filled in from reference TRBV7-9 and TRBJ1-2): DTGVSQNPRHKITKRGQNVTFRCDPISEHNRLYWYRQTLGQGPEFLTYFQNEAQLEKSRLLSDRFSAERPKGSFSTLEIQRTEQGDSAMYLCASSHREGVSGYTFGSGTRLTVV.

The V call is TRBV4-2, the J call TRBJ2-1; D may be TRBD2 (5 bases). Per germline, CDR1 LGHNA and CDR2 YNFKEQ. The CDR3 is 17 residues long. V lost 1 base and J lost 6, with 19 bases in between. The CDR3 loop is CASSQVGSWKIVNEQFF. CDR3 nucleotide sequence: TGTGCCAGCAGCCAAGTTGGGAGTTGGAAAATAGTCAATGAGCAGTTCTTC.

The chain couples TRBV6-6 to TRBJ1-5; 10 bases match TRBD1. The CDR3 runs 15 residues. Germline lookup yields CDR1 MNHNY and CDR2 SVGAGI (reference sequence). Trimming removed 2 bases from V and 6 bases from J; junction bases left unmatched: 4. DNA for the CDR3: TGTGCCAGCAGTTACGGGGGACAGGGGAGTCAGCCCCAGCATTTT. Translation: CASSYGGQGSQPQHF.

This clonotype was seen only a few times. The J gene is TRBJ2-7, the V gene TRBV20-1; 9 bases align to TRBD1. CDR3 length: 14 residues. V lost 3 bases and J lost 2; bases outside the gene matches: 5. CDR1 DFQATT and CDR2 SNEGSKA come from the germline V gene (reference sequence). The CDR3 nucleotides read TGCAGTGCTAGGTCCGGGACAGGGCCCTACGAGCAGTACTTC. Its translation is CSARSGTGPYEQYF.